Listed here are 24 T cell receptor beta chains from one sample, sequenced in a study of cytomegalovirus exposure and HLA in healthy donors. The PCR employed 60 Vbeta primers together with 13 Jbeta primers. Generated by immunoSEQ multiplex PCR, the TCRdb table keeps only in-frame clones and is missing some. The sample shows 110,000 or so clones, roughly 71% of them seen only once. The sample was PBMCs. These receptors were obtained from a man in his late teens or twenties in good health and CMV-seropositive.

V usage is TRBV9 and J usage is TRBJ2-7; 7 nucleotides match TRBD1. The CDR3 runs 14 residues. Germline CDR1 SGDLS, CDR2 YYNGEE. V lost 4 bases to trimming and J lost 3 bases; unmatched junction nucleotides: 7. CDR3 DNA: TGTGCCAGCAGCATCGCAGCAGGGGGCTACGAGCAGTACGTC. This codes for CASSIAAGGYEQYV.

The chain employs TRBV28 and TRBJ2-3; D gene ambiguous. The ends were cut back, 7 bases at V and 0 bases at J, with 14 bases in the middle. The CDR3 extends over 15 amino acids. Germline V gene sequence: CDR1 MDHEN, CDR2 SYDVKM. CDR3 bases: TGTGCCAGCACCCGCCTAGGAACTAGCACAGATACGCAGTATTTT. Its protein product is CASTRLGTSTDTQYF. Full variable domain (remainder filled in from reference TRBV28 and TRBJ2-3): DVKVTQSSRYLVKRTGEKVFLECVQDMDHENMFWYRQDPGLGLRLIYFSYDVKMKEKGDIPEGYSVSREKKERFSLILESASTNQTSMYLCASTRLGTSTDTQYFGPGTRLTVL.

This CDR3 reads CASSHISRGRGYEQYF. The CDR3 bases are TGTGCCAGCAGCCATATCAGCAGGGGGCGAGGGTACGAGCAGTACTTC. The chain combines TRBV27 with TRBJ2-7, with 8 bases aligning to TRBD1. There are 16 residues in the CDR3. Germline lookup yields CDR1 MNHEY and CDR2 SMNVEV (reference sequence). The V gene end was trimmed by 6 bases and the J gene end by 4 bases; junction bases not matched to a gene: 14.

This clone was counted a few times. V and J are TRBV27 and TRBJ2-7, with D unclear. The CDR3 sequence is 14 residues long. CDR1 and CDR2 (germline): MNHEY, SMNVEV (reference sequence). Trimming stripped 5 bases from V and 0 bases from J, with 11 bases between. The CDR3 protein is CASSLTPSSYEQYF. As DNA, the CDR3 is TGTGCCAGCAGTCTAACCCCGAGCTCCTACGAGCAGTACTTC.

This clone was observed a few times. The CDR3: CASSSQGTGELFF. The CDR3 region has the DNA TGTGCCAGCAGTTCACAGGGAACCGGGGAGCTGTTTTTT. This rearrangement joins TRBV27 to TRBJ2-2; possibly TRBD1 for D (6 bases). V was trimmed by 4 bases and J by 5 bases, leaving 8 bases between them. CDR3 size: 13 residues. In germline, CDR1 is MNHEY, CDR2 SMNVEV (reference sequence).

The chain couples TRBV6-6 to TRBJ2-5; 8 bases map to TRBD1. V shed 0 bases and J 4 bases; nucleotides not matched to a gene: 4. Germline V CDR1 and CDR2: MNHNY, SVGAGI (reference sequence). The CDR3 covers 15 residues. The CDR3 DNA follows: TGTGCCAGCAGTTACTCGTATCAGGGGGCAGAGACCCAGTACTTC. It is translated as CASSYSYQGAETQYF.

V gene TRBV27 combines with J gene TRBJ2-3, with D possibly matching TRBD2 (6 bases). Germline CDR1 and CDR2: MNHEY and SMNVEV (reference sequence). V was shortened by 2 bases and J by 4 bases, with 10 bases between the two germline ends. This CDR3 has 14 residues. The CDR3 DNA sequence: TGTGCCAGCAGTTTAGTCGGGGAGGCAGATACGCAGTATTTT. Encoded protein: CASSLVGEADTQYF.

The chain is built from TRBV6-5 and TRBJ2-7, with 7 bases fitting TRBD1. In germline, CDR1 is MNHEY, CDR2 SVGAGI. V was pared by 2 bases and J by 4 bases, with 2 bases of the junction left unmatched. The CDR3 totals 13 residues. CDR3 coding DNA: TGTGCCAGCAGTTACCGGACAGGTTACGAGCAGTACTTC. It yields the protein CASSYRTGYEQYF.

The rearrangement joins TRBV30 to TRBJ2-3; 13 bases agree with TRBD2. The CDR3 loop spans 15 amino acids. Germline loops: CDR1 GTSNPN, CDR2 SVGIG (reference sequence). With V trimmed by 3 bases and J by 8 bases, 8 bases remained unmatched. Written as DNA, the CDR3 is TGTGCCTGGAGCGAACTAGCGGGGGGGCATGGTACGCAGTATTTT. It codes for CAWSELAGGHGTQYF.

The CDR3 sequence: CASPAPNRPVDTEAFF. As DNA, the CDR3 is TGTGCCAGCCCCGCTCCCAACAGGCCCGTTGACACTGAAGCTTTCTTT. The chain combines TRBV28 with TRBJ1-1; D may be TRBD1 (5 bases). The CDR3 length is 16 residues. The germline V gene encodes CDR1 MDHEN and CDR2 SYDVKM. V shed 8 bases and J shed 3 bases, with 22 bases lying between them.

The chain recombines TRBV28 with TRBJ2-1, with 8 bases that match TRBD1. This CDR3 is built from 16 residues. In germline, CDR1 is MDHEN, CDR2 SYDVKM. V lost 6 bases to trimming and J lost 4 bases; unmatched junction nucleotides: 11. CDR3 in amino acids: CASSALRDRTYNEQFF. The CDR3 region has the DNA TGTGCCAGCAGCGCCCTCCGGGACAGGACTTACAATGAGCAGTTCTTC. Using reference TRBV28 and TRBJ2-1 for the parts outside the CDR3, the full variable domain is DVKVTQSSRYLVKRTGEKVFLECVQDMDHENMFWYRQDPGLGLRLIYFSYDVKMKEKGDIPEGYSVSREKKERFSLILESASTNQTSMYLCASSALRDRTYNEQFFGPGTRLTVL.

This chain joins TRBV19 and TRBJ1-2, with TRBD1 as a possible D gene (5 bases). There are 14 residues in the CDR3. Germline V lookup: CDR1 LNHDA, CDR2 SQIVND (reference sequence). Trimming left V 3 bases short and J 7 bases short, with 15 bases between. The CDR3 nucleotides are TGTGCCAGTAGTATTGACGGAAGGGGTGGTGGCTACACCTTC. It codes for CASSIDGRGGGYTF.

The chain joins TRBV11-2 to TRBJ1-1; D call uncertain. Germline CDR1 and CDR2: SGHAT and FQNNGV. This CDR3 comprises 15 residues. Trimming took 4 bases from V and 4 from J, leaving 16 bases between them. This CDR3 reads CASSSGVGGLTEAFF. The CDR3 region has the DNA TGTGCCAGCAGCTCCGGTGTGGGAGGCCTCACTGAAGCTTTCTTT. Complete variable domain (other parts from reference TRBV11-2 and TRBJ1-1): EAGVAQSPRYKIIEKRQSVAFWCNPISGHATLYWYQQILGQGPKLLIQFQNNGVVDDSQLPKDRFSAERLKGVDSTLKIQPAKLEDSAVYLCASSSGVGGLTEAFFGQGTRLTVV.

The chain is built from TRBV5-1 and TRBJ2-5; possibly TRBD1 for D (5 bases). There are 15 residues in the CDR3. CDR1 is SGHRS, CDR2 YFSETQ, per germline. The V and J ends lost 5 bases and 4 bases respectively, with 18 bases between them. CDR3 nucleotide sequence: TGCGCCAGCAGTCCAAAACCGACAGAATTAGAGACCCAGTACTTC. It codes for CASSPKPTELETQYF.

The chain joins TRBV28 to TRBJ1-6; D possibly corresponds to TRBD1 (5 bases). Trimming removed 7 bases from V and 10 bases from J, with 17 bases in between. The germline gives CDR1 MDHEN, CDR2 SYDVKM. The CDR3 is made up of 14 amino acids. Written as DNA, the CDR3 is TGTGCCAGCACCCCAAGCCAGGGTAAATCACCCCTCCACTTT. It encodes CASTPSQGKSPLHF.

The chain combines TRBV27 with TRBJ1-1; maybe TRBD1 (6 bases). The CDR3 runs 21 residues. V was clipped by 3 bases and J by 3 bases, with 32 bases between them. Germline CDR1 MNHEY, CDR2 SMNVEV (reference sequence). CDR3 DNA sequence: TGTGCCAGCAGTTTGGGCGTTTTCGGGGGGCGCAATAAGGTCGTGGACACTGAAGCTTTCTTT. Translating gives CASSLGVFGGRNKVVDTEAFF.

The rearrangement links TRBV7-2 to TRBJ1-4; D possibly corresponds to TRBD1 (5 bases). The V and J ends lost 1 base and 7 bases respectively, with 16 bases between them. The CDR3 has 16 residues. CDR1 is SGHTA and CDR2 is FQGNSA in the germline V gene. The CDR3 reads CASSLVAGPIGEKLFF. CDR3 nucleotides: TGTGCCAGCAGCTTAGTTGCGGGGCCAATCGGTGAAAAACTGTTTTTT. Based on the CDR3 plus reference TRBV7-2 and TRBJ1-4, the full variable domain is GAGVSQSPSNKVTEKGKDVELRCDPISGHTALYWYRQSLGQGLEFLIYFQGNSAPDKSGLPSDRFSAERTGGSVSTLTIQRTQQEDSAVYLCASSLVAGPIGEKLFFGSGTQLSVL.

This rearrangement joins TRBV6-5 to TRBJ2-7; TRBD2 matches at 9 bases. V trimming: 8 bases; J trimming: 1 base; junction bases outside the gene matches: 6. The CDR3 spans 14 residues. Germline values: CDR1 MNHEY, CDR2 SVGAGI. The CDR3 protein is CASSAGGVSYEQYF. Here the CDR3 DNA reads TGTGCCAGCTCCGCGGGGGGGGTTTCCTACGAGCAGTACTTC.

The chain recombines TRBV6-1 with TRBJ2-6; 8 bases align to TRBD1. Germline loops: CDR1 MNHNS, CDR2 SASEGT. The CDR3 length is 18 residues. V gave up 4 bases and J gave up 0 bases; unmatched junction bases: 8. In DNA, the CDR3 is TGTGCCAGCAGTGGAAGGACAGGGCCGAGCTCTGGGGCCAACGTCCTGACTTTC. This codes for CASSGRTGPSSGANVLTF.

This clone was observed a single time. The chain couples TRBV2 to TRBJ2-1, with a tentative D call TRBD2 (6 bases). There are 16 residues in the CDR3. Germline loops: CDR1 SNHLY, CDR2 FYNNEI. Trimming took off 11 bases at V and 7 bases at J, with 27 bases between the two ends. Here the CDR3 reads CADQGEAPGISNEQFF. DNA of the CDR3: TGTGCCGACCAAGGGGAGGCCCCGGGTATTTCTAATGAGCAGTTCTTC.

The CDR3 here is CASSFERGGTQETQYF. For the CDR3, the DNA is TGCGCCAGCAGCTTTGAGCGGGGGGGGACCCAAGAGACCCAGTACTTC. This chain connects TRBV5-1 to TRBJ2-5, with 10 bases fitting TRBD2. This CDR3 spans 16 amino acids. Germline V gene data show CDR1 as SGHRS and CDR2 as YFSETQ. Trimming removed 2 bases from V and 1 base from J; junction bases left unmatched: 5.

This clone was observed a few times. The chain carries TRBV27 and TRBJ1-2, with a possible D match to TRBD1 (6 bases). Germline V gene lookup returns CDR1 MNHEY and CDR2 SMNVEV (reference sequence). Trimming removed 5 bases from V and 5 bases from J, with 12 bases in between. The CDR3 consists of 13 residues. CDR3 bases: TGTGCCAGCAGTATAGGTCAGGGGTATGGCTACACCTTC. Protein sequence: CASSIGQGYGYTF.

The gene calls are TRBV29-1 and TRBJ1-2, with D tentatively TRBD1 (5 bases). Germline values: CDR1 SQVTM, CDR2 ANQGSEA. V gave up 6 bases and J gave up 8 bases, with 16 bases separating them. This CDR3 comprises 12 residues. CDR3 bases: TGCAGCGTCCCCTGGGAGGGGAGAGGCTACACCTTC. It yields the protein CSVPWEGRGYTF.

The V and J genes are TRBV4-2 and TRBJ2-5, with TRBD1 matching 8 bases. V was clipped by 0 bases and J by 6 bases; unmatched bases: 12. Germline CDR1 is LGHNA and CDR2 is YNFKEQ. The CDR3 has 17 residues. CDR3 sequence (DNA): TGTGCCAGCAGCCAAGAAAGTACGGCAGGGGGCGGGCAGACCCAGTACTTC. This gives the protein CASSQESTAGGGQTQYF.